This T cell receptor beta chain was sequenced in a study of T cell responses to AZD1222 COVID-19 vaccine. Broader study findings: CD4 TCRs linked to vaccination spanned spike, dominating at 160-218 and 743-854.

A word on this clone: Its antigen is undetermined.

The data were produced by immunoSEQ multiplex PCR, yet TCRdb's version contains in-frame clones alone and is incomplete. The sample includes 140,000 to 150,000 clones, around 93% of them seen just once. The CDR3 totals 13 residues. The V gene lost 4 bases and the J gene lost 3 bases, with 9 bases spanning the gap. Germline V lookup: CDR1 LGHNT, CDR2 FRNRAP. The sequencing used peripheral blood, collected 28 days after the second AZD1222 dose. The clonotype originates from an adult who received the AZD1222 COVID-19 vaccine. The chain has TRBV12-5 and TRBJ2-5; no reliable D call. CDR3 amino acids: CASGSINKETQYF. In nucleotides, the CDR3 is TGTGCTAGTGGTTCCATTAATAAAGAGACCCAGTACTTC.